What follows describes a single T cell receptor beta chain. Germline assignment: CDR1 LGHNT and CDR2 FRNRAP. The trim removed 4 bases at V and 6 bases at J, leaving 8 bases unmatched. The CDR3 consists of 16 residues. This specimen belongs to a study of T cell responses to AZD1222 COVID-19 vaccine. The method was immunoSEQ multiplex PCR; TCRdb's version includes in-frame clones alone and lacks a portion of them. The sample has tens of thousands of clones, roughly four fifths seen once. This clonotype was obtained from an adult in good health. This chain connects TRBV12-5 to TRBJ2-1, with TRBD2 identical over 11 bases. The sequencing used peripheral blood, collected on day 0 of AZD1222 vaccination. CDR3 bases: TGTGCTAGTGGTTGGACCGGGACTAGCGGAAGCAATGAGCAGTTCTTC. It is translated as CASGWTGTSGSNEQFF.